This T cell receptor beta chain was sequenced in a study of breast tumors, draining lymph nodes, adjacent tissues. Findings and limits, study-wide: The lymph node origin of tumor T cells was framed as consistent with a hypothesis, not demonstrated. Tumors had less TCR diversity than lymph nodes, more than nontumor tissue. Luminal-like breast cancer showed significantly greater tumor-nontumor repertoire similarity than basal-like breast cancer did.

The junction had 8 bases not matched to a gene; V was cut back by 5 bases and J by 6 bases. The CDR3 is 15 amino acids. The lymph nodes were axillary draining lymph nodes from breast cancer patients. TCRdb redid the calling of the multiplex PCR reads with MiXCR, one entry per CDR3 protein. The sample includes over 200,000 distinct CDR3 sequences, 32% of them seen just once. This clonotype was detected many times. Its antigen is still unknown. V and J are TRBV12-3 or TRBV12-4 and TRBJ2-4, with 9 bases identical to TRBD1. The specimen sequenced was axillary lymph node tissue. The clonotype comes from a female donor with breast cancer. Some clones in this sample may be carry-over from other donors' samples. The DNA for the CDR3 is TGTGCCAGCAGTCTTACGACAGGGGGGAGAAACATTCAGTACTTC. Protein: CASSLTTGGRNIQYF.